The next 5 T cell receptor beta chains were all read from a single sample in a study of blood T cell repertoires in COVID-19. Here immunoSEQ multiplex PCR was the method, and the copy in TCRdb shows in-frame clones only, minus some. The sample has about 76,000 clones; 86% are singletons. The material sequenced was peripheral blood. These receptors came from a human donor in a cohort sampled during active COVID-19.

This chain connects TRBV28 to TRBJ2-1; 11 positions match TRBD2. CDR3 length: 18 residues. J was trimmed by 7 bases and V by 2 bases; bases with no gene match: 13. Germline V gene data show CDR1 as MDHEN and CDR2 as SYDVKM. The CDR3 sequence: CASSLIFLAGGLTNEQFF. The CDR3 nucleotides read TGTGCCAGCAGTTTAATTTTCCTAGCGGGAGGTTTAACAAATGAGCAGTTCTTC.

The chain carries TRBV30 and TRBJ1-2, with D possibly matching TRBD1 (5 bases). Germline CDR1 reads GTSNPN; CDR2 reads SVGIG (reference sequence). Trimming cost V 3 bases and J 0 bases, with 20 bases left between them. The CDR3 covers 17 residues. The CDR3 reads CAWRGLGGVISNYGYTF. CDR3 in DNA: TGTGCCTGGAGGGGTTTGGGGGGTGTTATATCTAACTATGGCTACACCTTC.

V and J are TRBV9 and TRBJ2-7, with TRBD2 matching over 8 bases. Trimming took 1 base from V and 4 from J; bases not matched to a gene: 7. There are 15 residues in the CDR3. CDR1 is SGDLS, CDR2 YYNGEE, per germline. The CDR3 nucleotides read TGTGCCAGCAGCGTAACTAGCGGTATATTTTACGAGCAGTACTTC. The encoded protein is CASSVTSGIFYEQYF.

This rearrangement joins TRBV9 to TRBJ1-2; D possibly corresponds to TRBD1 (5 bases). This CDR3 contains 15 residues. Trimming cost V 4 bases and J 3 bases, with 16 bases left between them. Germline V gene data show CDR1 as SGDLS and CDR2 as YYNGEE. This CDR3 is CASSTSGASDYGYTF. The DNA for the CDR3 is TGTGCCAGCAGCACCAGCGGGGCTTCAGACTATGGCTACACCTTC.

This clone was detected once. J is TRBJ2-7 and V is TRBV19; TRBD1 agrees at 11 bases. CDR1 is LNHDA, CDR2 SQIVND, per germline (reference sequence). Trimming removed 3 bases from V and 9 bases from J; junction bases left unmatched: 7. The CDR3 has 14 amino acids. CDR3 amino acids: CASSMSGTGGAQYF. In nucleotides, the CDR3 is TGTGCCAGTAGTATGTCCGGGACAGGGGGGGCGCAGTACTTC. The full variable domain, with the rest looked up from reference TRBV19 and TRBJ2-7, is DGGITQSPKYLFRKEGQNVTLSCEQNLNHDAMYWYRQDPGQGLRLIYYSQIVNDFQKGDIAEGYSVSREKKESFPLTVTSAQKNPTAFYLCASSMSGTGGAQYFGPGTRLTVT.